Presented here are 31 T cell receptor beta chains from one specimen sequenced in a study of high-grade serous ovarian cancer treatment subgroups. Tumor samples were taken before definitive surgery or chemotherapy. The method was immunoSEQ multiplex PCR; TCRdb's version includes in-frame clones alone and lacks a portion of them. Here the sample spans about 40,000 clones, around three quarters being singletons. The sample taken for sequencing was tumor tissue. Receptors originate from a human donor with high-grade serous ovarian cancer.

The J gene is TRBJ1-5, the V gene TRBV6-6; D unresolved. This CDR3 has 13 residues. The germline V and J ends were trimmed by 7 bases and 9 bases, with 16 bases remaining between them. Germline CDR1 is MNHNY and CDR2 is SVGAGI (reference sequence). The CDR3, as DNA: TGTGCCAGCACCGACGGTGGCGTGGGGCCCCAGCATTTT. As protein: CASTDGGVGPQHF.

V usage is TRBV28 and J usage is TRBJ2-7, with TRBD2 matching 8 bases. This CDR3 has 14 residues. CDR1 and CDR2 from the germline V gene are MDHEN and SYDVKM. The ends lost 4 bases at V and 0 bases at J; junction bases unmatched: 2. CDR3 sequence reads: CASSSLAGSYEQYF. The CDR3 DNA follows: TGTGCCAGCAGTTCCCTAGCGGGCTCCTACGAGCAGTACTTC.

V is TRBV7-2 and J is TRBJ2-7; no reliable D call. In germline, CDR1 is SGHTA, CDR2 FQGNSA. V was trimmed by 7 bases and J by 2 bases, leaving 12 bases between them. This CDR3 has 13 amino acids. DNA of the CDR3: TGTGCCAGCACCCACTACGGTCCCTACGAGCAGTACTTC. As protein: CASTHYGPYEQYF.

CDR3 region: CASSIYRGLNTEAFF. As DNA, the CDR3 is TGTGCCAGTAGTATATACAGGGGTTTAAACACTGAAGCTTTCTTT. The rearrangement uses TRBV19 and TRBJ1-1, with TRBD1 matching over 7 bases. The CDR3 spans 15 residues. V gave up 2 bases and J gave up 2 bases; unmatched junction bases: 5. The germline V gene encodes CDR1 LNHDA and CDR2 SQIVND (reference sequence).

This chain links TRBV18 with TRBJ2-3; the D call may be TRBD1 or TRBD2 (6 bases each). Germline-derived CDR1 and CDR2 are KGHSH and LQKENI. CDR3 size: 16 residues. V was pared by 3 bases and J by 3 bases, with 16 bases between. In DNA, the CDR3 is TGTGCCAGCTCACCTTTTGCGGAGGGGGGTACAGATACGCAGTATTTT. This codes for CASSPFAEGGTDTQYF.

V and J are TRBV4-3 and TRBJ2-7; 11 nucleotides align to TRBD2. V was pared by 7 bases and J by 0 bases, with 8 bases of the junction left unmatched. The CDR3 length is 16 residues. Germline V gene lookup returns CDR1 LGHNA and CDR2 YSLEER. The DNA of the CDR3 is TGCGCCAGCAAAAAGGAAACTAGCGGGAGCTCCTACGAGCAGTACTTC. Its translation is CASKKETSGSSYEQYF.

This clone was seen a handful of times. The genes are TRBV11-2 and TRBJ2-7; D unclear. The CDR3 totals 15 residues. Germline CDR1 is SGHAT and CDR2 is FQNNGV. V dropped 1 base and J dropped 1 base, with 11 bases sitting between them. CDR3 amino acids: CASSLVATFSYEQYF. CDR3 nucleotides: TGTGCCAGCAGCTTAGTGGCTACTTTTTCCTACGAGCAGTACTTC.

The chain couples TRBV6-1 to TRBJ1-5; a weak D match, TRBD1 (6 bases). There are 15 residues in the CDR3. V lost 5 bases to trimming and J lost 0 bases, with 11 bases between them. Looked up from germline, CDR1 is MNHNS and CDR2 is SASEGT. CDR3 sequence: CASSPTGISNQPQHF. The CDR3 nucleotides are TGTGCCAGCAGTCCGACAGGTATTAGCAATCAGCCCCAGCATTTT.

The gene calls are TRBV5-4 and TRBJ1-6, with 8 bases matching TRBD1. Trimming took 4 bases from V and 7 from J; bases not matched to a gene: 4. The CDR3 runs to 14 residues. In germline, CDR1 is SGHNT, CDR2 YYREEE (reference sequence). CDR3 nucleotides: TGTGCCAGCAGCCAGGACAGGGTAAATTCACCCCTCCACTTT. This sequence encodes CASSQDRVNSPLHF.

V gene TRBV4-2 combines with J gene TRBJ2-6, with D maybe TRBD2 (5 bases). Per germline, CDR1 LGHNA and CDR2 YNFKEQ. Trimming removed 3 bases from V and 4 bases from J, with 10 bases in between. This CDR3 contains 15 residues. The CDR3 is CASSQDLGGANVLTF. The CDR3 bases are TGTGCCAGCAGCCAGGACTTAGGAGGGGCCAACGTCCTGACTTTC.

This clone appeared once. The V and J genes are TRBV30 and TRBJ1-4; no reliable D call. Germline V gives CDR1 GTSNPN, CDR2 SVGIG (reference sequence). V was shortened by 0 bases and J by 5 bases, with 4 bases between the two germline ends. CDR3 length: 12 amino acids. CDR3 coding DNA: TGTGCCTGGAGTGTACAGAATGAAAAACTGTTTTTT. It specifies CAWSVQNEKLFF.

The chain has TRBV7-9 and TRBJ2-3; 8 bases match TRBD1. Trimming cost V 3 bases and J 2 bases; bases outside gene matches: 4. The CDR3 extends over 15 amino acids. The V gene's germline CDR1 is SEHNR and CDR2 FQNEAQ (reference sequence). CDR3 DNA sequence: TGTGCCAGCAGCTTGGGACAGGTCGTCACAGATACGCAGTATTTT. Translated: CASSLGQVVTDTQYF.

The rearrangement joins TRBV7-2 to TRBJ2-1; TRBD1 is a possible D gene (6 bases). Germline loops: CDR1 SGHTA, CDR2 FQGNSA. Trimming removed 5 bases at V and 1 base at J, with 15 bases between. The CDR3 is 16 amino acids. CDR3 loop: CASSGSTGWSYNEQFF. In DNA form, the CDR3 reads TGTGCCAGCAGCGGGAGTACAGGGTGGTCCTACAATGAGCAGTTCTTC.

This clone was found a few times. The rearrangement links TRBV4-3 to TRBJ2-7; D perhaps matches TRBD1 (6 bases). The CDR3 runs to 14 residues. Per the germline V gene, CDR1 is LGHNA and CDR2 is YSLEER. The V end lost 0 bases, the J end lost 2 bases, and 8 bases lay between the germline ends. The DNA of the CDR3 is TGCGCCAGCAGCCAAGATAGGGACACCTACGAGCAGTACTTC. Translated: CASSQDRDTYEQYF.

This sequence joins TRBV30 and TRBJ2-1, with D unresolved. Between the trimmed V and J ends, which lost 5 bases and 9 bases, there was a span of 14 bases. CDR1 and CDR2 from the germline V gene are GTSNPN and SVGIG (reference sequence). This CDR3 is built from 12 residues. The CDR3 nucleotides read TGTGCCTGGGGCGGCGGCAACCCTGAGCAGTTCTTC. Protein sequence: CAWGGGNPEQFF.

A word on this clone: One end of the junction varies from germline; a read error may be responsible. This chain links TRBV7-2 with TRBJ2-7; D assignment may be TRBD1 or TRBD2 (5 bases each). The germline V gene has CDR1 SGHTA and CDR2 FQGNSA. The CDR3 loop spans 16 amino acids. The CDR3 loop is CASSRTGTGGVYEQCF. CDR3 DNA sequence: TGTGCCAGCAGCCGCACCGGGACCGGTGGGGTCTACGAGCAGTGCTTC.

This clone has just a few counts. The chain combines TRBV7-6 with TRBJ2-2, with TRBD1 as a possible D gene (5 bases). There are 15 residues in the CDR3. Per germline, CDR1 SGHVS and CDR2 FNYEAQ. Between the trimmed V and J ends, which lost 5 bases and 1 base, there was a span of 11 bases. The CDR3: CASSQDGQNTGELFF. The DNA for the CDR3 is TGTGCCAGCAGCCAAGATGGACAGAACACCGGGGAGCTGTTTTTT.

The chain employs TRBV5-1 and TRBJ2-2; D gene unclear. This CDR3 has 15 residues. CDR1 and CDR2 (germline): SGHRS, YFSETQ. V lost 0 bases to trimming and J lost 1 base, with 7 bases between them. The CDR3, as DNA: TGCGCCAGCAGCTTGGAATCGGGGAACACCGGGGAGCTGTTTTTT. It specifies CASSLESGNTGELFF.

The chain is built from TRBV18 and TRBJ2-6; no firm D call. V lost 6 bases and J lost 3, with 6 bases in between. Germline V gene data show CDR1 as KGHSH and CDR2 as LQKENI. CDR3 length equals 13 residues. CDR3 DNA sequence: TGTGCCAGCTCCTTGAGTGGGGCCAACGTCCTGACTTTC. This gives the protein CASSLSGANVLTF. Drawing the rest from reference TRBV18 and TRBJ2-6, the complete variable domain is NAGVMQNPRHLVRRRGQEARLRCSPMKGHSHVYWYRQLPEEGLKFMVYLQKENIIDESGMPKERFSAEFPKEGPSILRIQQVVRGDSAAYFCASSLSGANVLTFGAGSRLTVL.

The J gene is TRBJ2-3, the V gene TRBV2; tentatively, D is TRBD2 (5 bases). V lost 6 bases to trimming and J lost 0 bases, with 10 bases between them. Germline-derived CDR1 and CDR2 are SNHLY and FYNNEI. The CDR3 extends over 14 amino acids. The CDR3 here is CASSKDSSTDTQYF. Written as DNA, the CDR3 is TGTGCCAGCAGCAAGGACTCTAGCACAGATACGCAGTATTTT.

This clone occurred once. This sequence joins TRBV7-3 and TRBJ2-2; maybe TRBD1 (5 bases). V was cut by 4 bases and J by 6 bases, with 6 bases left in between. Germline assignment: CDR1 SGHTA and CDR2 FQGTGA. CDR3 size: 12 residues. The CDR3, as DNA: TGTGCCAGCAGCTCCAGGGCCGGGGAGCTGTTTTTT. It codes for CASSSRAGELFF.

The chain recombines TRBV28 with TRBJ1-2, with TRBD1 matching 10 bases. J was trimmed by 6 bases and V by 7 bases; bases with no gene match: 8. This CDR3 comprises 14 residues. Per germline, CDR1 MDHEN and CDR2 SYDVKM. This CDR3 is CASNPPGQGHGYTF. CDR3 DNA sequence: TGTGCCAGCAACCCCCCGGGACAGGGGCATGGCTACACCTTC.

The gene calls are TRBV6-6 and TRBJ1-5; unclear D gene. Trimming stripped 4 bases from V and 9 bases from J, with 10 bases between. The length of the CDR3 is 12 residues. Germline V lookup: CDR1 MNHNY, CDR2 SVGAGI (reference sequence). The chain's CDR3 is CASSSARAPQHF. In DNA form, the CDR3 reads TGTGCCAGCAGTTCCGCCCGAGCGCCCCAGCATTTT.

CDR3 bases: TGTGCCAGCAGTGCTTATTTCGAGCAGTACTTC. Translation: CASSAYFEQYF. V and J are TRBV28 and TRBJ2-7; D call uncertain. Germline V CDR1 and CDR2: MDHEN, SYDVKM. CDR3 length: 11 residues. V gave up 5 bases and J gave up 6 bases, with 8 bases separating them.

The J gene is TRBJ2-7, the V gene TRBV18, with 7 bases matching TRBD2. Germline V gene sequence: CDR1 KGHSH, CDR2 LQKENI. Trimming at V came to 1 base and at J to 6 bases, leaving 3 bases not matched to a gene. This CDR3 is built from 13 residues. CDR3 sequence (DNA): TGTGCCAGCTCACCACAGGGGAGGGGCGAGCAGTACTTC. This encodes CASSPQGRGEQYF.

The genes are TRBV2 and TRBJ2-5, with 8 bases that match TRBD2. The closer fit of TRBJ2-7 to the DNA end suggests the J call may be wrong. The CDR3 runs to 14 residues. Germline V CDR1 and CDR2: SNHLY, FYNNEI. CDR3 protein: CASSRTSLSYEQYF. Written as DNA, the CDR3 is TGTGCCAGCAGCCGGACTAGCCTATCCTACGAGCAGTACTTC.

The genes are TRBV4-2 and TRBJ2-7, with 12 bases lining up with TRBD1. The CDR3 runs to 17 residues. Losses at the gene ends were 0 bases for V and 4 bases for J; bases not matched to a gene: 7. CDR1 LGHNA and CDR2 YNFKEQ come from the germline V gene. The CDR3 here is CASSQEPGQGAGYEQYF. The CDR3, as DNA: TGTGCCAGCAGCCAAGAACCGGGACAGGGGGCGGGGTACGAGCAGTACTTC.

V and J are TRBV7-2 and TRBJ2-7; TRBD1 is a possible D gene (6 bases). The V end lost 7 bases, the J end lost 1 base, and 11 bases lay between the germline ends. CDR1 is SGHTA and CDR2 is FQGNSA in the germline V gene. The CDR3 is 13 residues long. The CDR3 region is CASTPDSSYEQYF. For the CDR3, the DNA is TGTGCCAGCACCCCGGACAGTTCCTACGAGCAGTACTTC.

This clone has only one observation. V gene TRBV7-2 combines with J gene TRBJ2-7, with D unresolved. V was trimmed by 1 base and J by 4 bases, leaving 23 bases between them. Germline lookup yields CDR1 SGHTA and CDR2 FQGNSA. CDR3 length: 18 amino acids. This CDR3 reads CASSLESTSRHSAYEQYF. For the CDR3, the DNA is TGTGCCAGCAGCTTAGAGAGCACGTCGCGGCACAGCGCGTACGAGCAGTACTTC.

J is TRBJ1-2 and V is TRBV10-3, with no clear D. CDR1 and CDR2 (germline): ENHRY, SYGVKD. V lost 3 bases, J lost 4 bases, and 21 bases lay in between. The length of the CDR3 is 17 residues. The CDR3 sequence: CAISDPWIRRGFYGYTF. The DNA of the CDR3 is TGTGCCATCAGTGATCCGTGGATTCGACGGGGATTCTATGGCTACACCTTC.

The chain joins TRBV5-1 to TRBJ2-5, with a possible D match to TRBD1 (6 bases). V gave up 0 bases and J gave up 2 bases, with 8 bases separating them. Germline lookup yields CDR1 SGHRS and CDR2 YFSETQ. The CDR3 sequence is 14 residues long. The DNA for the CDR3 is TGCGCCAGCAGCTTGGTCCAGGGGCAAGAGACCCAGTACTTC. Protein sequence: CASSLVQGQETQYF.